The 9 T cell receptor beta chains presented below share a single source sample, sequenced in a study of shared clonotypes between healthy human individuals. Only in-frame clones appear in the TCRdb table, and some are missing; sequencing was by immunoSEQ multiplex PCR. Counted here are about 1.1 million clones, about four fifths occurring once; the ten biggest clones make up approximately 0.5%. Sequencing was carried out using memory CD4+ T cells from PBMCs. The subset is: CD45RA-negative fraction. Source of these receptors: a young man in good health. Some clones in this sample may be carry-over from other donors' samples.

Concerning this clone itself: With only one base between it and a far larger clone, this is likely a read error. This same CDR3 is encoded by further DNA sequences in the sample. The chain joins TRBV5-4 to TRBJ2-7, with unresolved D. CDR1 and CDR2 (germline): SGHNT, YYREEE (reference sequence). The CDR3 is made up of 13 amino acids. V lost 2 bases to trimming and J lost 0 bases, with 6 bases between them. In DNA form, the CDR3 reads TGTGCCAGCAGCTTAGAAAGCTCCTACGAGCAGTACTTC. Translating it yields CASSLESSYEQYF.

The chain couples TRBV5-1 to TRBJ1-5; TRBD1 is a possible D gene (5 bases). V lost 1 base and J 7 bases, leaving 12 bases between the germline ends. This CDR3 has 14 residues. Germline V gene lookup returns CDR1 SGHRS and CDR2 YFSETQ. The CDR3 reads CASSLYLGGQPQHF. CDR3 DNA sequence: TGCGCCAGCAGCTTGTACCTGGGGGGGCAGCCCCAGCATTTT.

This clone was counted only a few times. V and J are TRBV19 and TRBJ2-1, with 11 nucleotides matching TRBD2. V dropped 5 bases and J dropped 4; count of bases not matched to a gene: 13. The CDR3 has 18 residues. The V gene's germline CDR1 is LNHDA and CDR2 SQIVND (reference sequence). This chain's CDR3 is CASSPETSGAAGYNEQFF. The CDR3 DNA reads TGTGCCAGTAGTCCGGAGACTAGCGGGGCGGCAGGTTACAATGAGCAGTTCTTC.

About this clone itself: This sample also contains other DNA sequences that code for the same CDR3. J is TRBJ2-3 and V is TRBV5-1; D call uncertain. Germline V CDR1 and CDR2: SGHRS, YFSETQ. CDR3 size: 14 residues. The V end was cut by 2 bases, the J end by 2 bases, with 9 bases between. Written as DNA, the CDR3 is TGCGCCAGCAGCTTAGGAGACTCCACAGATACGCAGTATTTT. This gives the protein CASSLGDSTDTQYF. Full variable domain (missing parts from reference TRBV5-1 and TRBJ2-3): KAGVTQTPRYLIKTRGQQVTLSCSPISGHRSVSWYQQTPGQGLQFLFEYFSETQRNKGNFPGRFSGRQFSNSRSEMNVSTLELGDSALYLCASSLGDSTDTQYFGPGTRLTVL.

In regard to this clone: This specimen includes other DNA sequences encoding the same CDR3. The chain links TRBV5-1 to TRBJ2-3; D call uncertain. V lost 0 bases and J lost 2, with 7 bases in between. This CDR3 is built from 14 residues. From germline, CDR1 is SGHRS and CDR2 YFSETQ. CDR3 sequence (DNA): TGCGCCAGCAGCTTGGCCCAGCCCACAGATACGCAGTATTTT. Amino acids: CASSLAQPTDTQYF.

The rearrangement joins TRBV5-1 to TRBJ2-5; the match to TRBD1 covers 8 bases. V shed 4 bases, J shed 5 bases, and the junction held 7 bases outside the gene matches. Germline V lookup: CDR1 SGHRS, CDR2 YFSETQ. The CDR3 spans 14 residues. The CDR3 spells CASSQPGGGETQYF. The DNA for the CDR3 is TGCGCCAGCAGCCAACCAGGGGGCGGGGAGACCCAGTACTTC.

The chain uses TRBV20-1 and TRBJ2-1; no clear D gene. Between the trimmed V and J ends, which lost 0 bases and 12 bases, there was a span of 9 bases. The CDR3 consists of 11 residues. Germline V lookup: CDR1 DFQATT, CDR2 SNEGSKA (reference sequence). CDR3 in DNA: TGCAGTGCTAGAGATTTCCCCTTGCAGTTCTTC. It yields the protein CSARDFPLQFF.

The chain employs TRBV4-1 and TRBJ1-5, with a tentative D call TRBD1 (5 bases). The CDR3 has 15 amino acids. The V gene lost 4 bases and the J gene lost 4 bases, with 14 bases spanning the gap. Germline CDR1 is MGHRA and CDR2 is YSYEKL. The CDR3 loop is CASSPNRDRNQPQHF. CDR3 nucleotides: TGCGCCAGCAGCCCGAACCGGGACCGGAATCAGCCCCAGCATTTT.

A note on this clone: Other DNA sequences in this specimen translate into the identical CDR3. This chain joins TRBV19 and TRBJ2-7; 10 bases agree with TRBD2. Germline V gene data show CDR1 as LNHDA and CDR2 as SQIVND (reference sequence). The trim removed 2 bases at V and 0 bases at J, leaving 1 base unmatched. The CDR3 has 15 residues. The CDR3 DNA reads as TGTGCCAGTAGTATAACTAGCGGGACCTCCTACGAGCAGTACTTC. It codes for CASSITSGTSYEQYF.